These 32 T cell receptor beta chains were all obtained from the same sample, sequenced in a study of technical replicates of blood from several donors. Assay: immunoSEQ multiplex PCR; the TCRdb copy retains only in-frame clones and omits some. The table lists tens of thousands of clones, 90% to 95% of them singletons. Sequencing was done on a sample of PBMCs. These receptors all come from a human donor in good health. Some clones in this sample may be carry-over from other donors' samples.

This chain connects TRBV4-3 to TRBJ1-4; 8 nucleotides align to TRBD1. The V segment lost 0 bases and the J segment 7 bases; nucleotides outside the gene matches: 4. Germline V gene data show CDR1 as LGHNA and CDR2 as YSLEER. The CDR3 extends over 15 amino acids. This CDR3 reads CASSQEQGGGEKLFF. DNA of the CDR3: TGCGCCAGCAGCCAAGAACAGGGGGGAGGTGAAAAACTGTTTTTT.

CDR3 protein: CASSQQGAGWETQYF. CDR3 DNA sequence: TGTGCCAGCTCCCAGCAGGGGGCAGGATGGGAGACCCAGTACTTC. The chain is built from TRBV18 and TRBJ2-5; TRBD1 agrees at 8 bases. Germline CDR1 reads KGHSH; CDR2 reads LQKENI. V shed 6 bases, J shed 5 bases, and the junction held 11 bases outside the gene matches. CDR3 length equals 15 residues.

The rearrangement links TRBV20-1 to TRBJ1-2; D is perhaps TRBD1 (6 bases). Germline V gene sequence: CDR1 DFQATT, CDR2 SNEGSKA (reference sequence). The CDR3 is 11 residues long. The V and J ends lost 0 bases and 12 bases respectively, with 11 bases between them. The CDR3, as DNA: TGCAGTGCTAGAGATCAAAGGGGGAACACCTTC. It yields the protein CSARDQRGNTF.

The rearrangement joins TRBV9 to TRBJ2-7; the match to TRBD1 covers 11 bases. The germline CDR1 and CDR2 sequences are SGDLS and YYNGEE. The CDR3 contains 14 residues. V shed 3 bases and J 3 bases; nucleotides not matched to a gene: 2. This CDR3 is CASSGGTGGYEQYF. For the CDR3, the DNA is TGTGCCAGCAGCGGGGGGACAGGGGGCTACGAGCAGTACTTC.

The rearrangement uses TRBV11-2 and TRBJ2-1; 7 bases are a match to TRBD2. With V trimmed by 4 bases and J by 6 bases, 9 bases remained unmatched. CDR1 and CDR2 (germline): SGHAT, FQNNGV. The CDR3 is 15 residues long. The CDR3 DNA sequence: TGTGCCAGCAGCTCTTTTGGCGGGGGTCTCAATGAGCAGTTCTTC. This codes for CASSSFGGGLNEQFF.

The rearrangement links TRBV2 to TRBJ2-5, with D possibly TRBD1 on 6 matching bases. The CDR3 runs to 16 residues. Germline V gives CDR1 SNHLY, CDR2 FYNNEI. V was trimmed by 2 bases and J by 4 bases, leaving 17 bases between them. The CDR3 sequence: CASSETQQGPGETQYF. The CDR3 DNA reads TGTGCCAGCAGTGAAACTCAGCAGGGGCCTGGAGAGACCCAGTACTTC.

The chain combines TRBV5-1 with TRBJ2-1; D is ambiguous. The CDR3 extends over 15 amino acids. CDR1 SGHRS and CDR2 YFSETQ come from the germline V gene. The V gene lost 2 bases and the J gene lost 3 bases, with 12 bases spanning the gap. The CDR3 bases are TGCGCCAGCAGCTTTGAGGCTGCCTTCTACAATGAGCAGTTCTTC. This gives the protein CASSFEAAFYNEQFF.

The chain employs TRBV5-1 and TRBJ1-1, with D maybe TRBD1 (5 bases). The CDR3 loop spans 15 amino acids. V lost 3 bases to trimming and J lost 2 bases, with 14 bases between them. Per the germline V gene, CDR1 is SGHRS and CDR2 is YFSETQ. The CDR3 region is CASSSRQSYNTEAFF. For the CDR3, the DNA is TGCGCCAGCAGCTCGCGACAGAGCTATAACACTGAAGCTTTCTTT. Supplemented by reference TRBV5-1 and TRBJ1-1, the full variable domain reads KAGVTQTPRYLIKTRGQQVTLSCSPISGHRSVSWYQQTPGQGLQFLFEYFSETQRNKGNFPGRFSGRQFSNSRSEMNVSTLELGDSALYLCASSSRQSYNTEAFFGQGTRLTVV.

V is TRBV27 and J is TRBJ2-7; perhaps TRBD2 as D (5 bases). The V end lost 8 bases, the J end lost 3 bases, and 14 bases lay between the germline ends. CDR1 and CDR2 (germline): MNHEY, SMNVEV (reference sequence). The CDR3 contains 13 residues. Here the CDR3 DNA reads TGTGCCAGCCGCCCCCCGGGAAACTACGAGCAGTACTTC. Translation gives CASRPPGNYEQYF.

J is TRBJ2-1 and V is TRBV29-1; D is uncertain. Germline V lookup: CDR1 SQVTM, CDR2 ANQGSEA. CDR3 length: 15 amino acids. Trimming took 3 bases from V and 0 from J, leaving 12 bases between them. The CDR3 loop reads CSVESPFSSYNEQFF. CDR3 DNA: TGCAGCGTTGAGAGTCCATTTAGCTCCTACAATGAGCAGTTCTTC.

The chain's CDR3 is CASSPAGSREQYF. As DNA, the CDR3 is TGTGCCAGCAGCCCGGCCGGGAGCCGCGAGCAGTACTTC. The rearrangement links TRBV14 to TRBJ2-7, with D tentatively TRBD2 (6 bases). CDR3 length: 13 amino acids. The ends were cut back, 4 bases at V and 6 bases at J, with 13 bases in the middle. Germline V CDR1 and CDR2: SGHDN, FVKESK.

This clone was recorded only once. The rearrangement links TRBV2 to TRBJ2-7; 9 positions match TRBD1. V shed 5 bases and J 7 bases; nucleotides not matched to a gene: 9. The CDR3 is 14 residues long. The V gene's germline CDR1 is SNHLY and CDR2 FYNNEI. Written as DNA, the CDR3 is TGTGCCAGCAGTCAAACAGGGGGCGCGTCTGAGCAGTACTTC. Translated: CASSQTGGASEQYF.

The chain has TRBV7-6 and TRBJ2-5, with TRBD1 as a possible D gene (6 bases). The CDR3 consists of 13 residues. Germline loops: CDR1 SGHVS, CDR2 FNYEAQ. With 3 bases removed from V and 4 bases from J, the gap between germline ends came to 9 bases. This CDR3 is CASSFGGGETQYF. For the CDR3, the DNA is TGTGCCAGCAGCTTTGGGGGCGGAGAGACCCAGTACTTC. Full variable domain (rest looked up from reference TRBV7-6 and TRBJ2-5): GAGVSQSPRYKVTKRGQDVALRCDPISGHVSLYWYRQALGQGPEFLTYFNYEAQQDKSGLPNDRFSAERPEGSISTLTIQRTEQRDSAMYRCASSFGGGETQYFGPGTRLLVL.

CDR3 residues: CASSQDWGMGPLNTEAFF. The CDR3 coding sequence is TGTGCCAGCAGCCAAGATTGGGGCATGGGCCCGCTTAACACTGAAGCTTTCTTT. The V gene is TRBV4-2, the J gene TRBJ1-1; D may be TRBD1 (5 bases). The CDR3 length is 18 residues. The ends were cut back, 0 bases at V and 2 bases at J, with 19 bases in the middle. From germline, CDR1 is LGHNA and CDR2 YNFKEQ.

This chain uses TRBV4-2 with TRBJ1-2, with TRBD1 matching over 11 bases. After removal of 4 bases from V and 8 bases from J, the junction contained 12 bases not matched to a gene. Germline lookup yields CDR1 LGHNA and CDR2 YNFKEQ. The CDR3 runs 16 residues. CDR3 sequence (DNA): TGTGCCAGCAGCCGAAATCCGGGACAGGGGGGCAGCGGCTACACCTTC. Translated: CASSRNPGQGGSGYTF.

This clone was counted a single time. The gene calls are TRBV10-2 and TRBJ2-1, with 8 bases matching TRBD2. The CDR3 covers 13 residues. Per germline, CDR1 WSHSY and CDR2 SAAADI. V dropped 5 bases and J dropped 7; count of bases not matched to a gene: 4. The CDR3 DNA is TGCGCCAGCAGTCCGGGGGGGTCAAATGAGCAGTTCTTC. Amino acid sequence: CASSPGGSNEQFF.

The chain links TRBV19 to TRBJ1-4; 7 bases match TRBD1. This CDR3 region has 16 residues. CDR1 LNHDA and CDR2 SQIVND come from the germline V gene (reference sequence). The V gene end was trimmed by 5 bases and the J gene end by 2 bases; junction bases not matched to a gene: 8. This chain's CDR3 is CASSQGLTGTNEKLFF. The CDR3 nucleotides are TGTGCCAGTAGTCAAGGGTTGACAGGGACTAATGAAAAACTGTTTTTT.

The chain uses TRBV4-3 and TRBJ2-7; D possibly corresponds to TRBD2 (6 bases). The V end lost 1 base, the J end lost 0 bases, and 13 bases lay between the germline ends. Per germline, CDR1 LGHNA and CDR2 YSLEER. This CDR3 has 16 residues. The CDR3 is CASSQGDRGTSYEQYF. In DNA form, the CDR3 reads TGCGCCAGCAGCCAAGGGGACCGGGGGACCTCCTACGAGCAGTACTTC.

V usage is TRBV2 and J usage is TRBJ1-1, with D unclear. The germline gives CDR1 SNHLY, CDR2 FYNNEI. Trimming took 7 bases from V and 4 from J, leaving 7 bases between them. This CDR3 contains 11 residues. The CDR3 nucleotides are TGTGCCAGCACCCTTTTCACTGAAGCTTTCTTT. Its translation: CASTLFTEAFF.

The gene calls are TRBV5-6 and TRBJ2-5, with D tentatively TRBD2 (6 bases). Looked up from germline, CDR1 is SGHDT and CDR2 is YYEEEE. Trimming pared 1 base from V and 7 bases from J, leaving 11 bases between. CDR3 length equals 13 residues. CDR3 sequence reads: CASSLRGSGTQYF. The DNA of the CDR3 is TGTGCCAGCAGCTTGCGGGGGTCCGGGACCCAGTACTTC.

The CDR3, as DNA: TGTGCCAGCAGTGACGGGATCGCTAACTATGGCTACACCTTC. This encodes CASSDGIANYGYTF. This chain uses TRBV2 with TRBJ1-2; unclear D gene. CDR3 length equals 14 residues. The germline gives CDR1 SNHLY, CDR2 FYNNEI. V was clipped by 3 bases and J by 0 bases, with 8 bases between them.

The rearrangement links TRBV28 to TRBJ1-6, with a tentative D call TRBD1 (6 bases). There are 16 residues in the CDR3. Germline V gene lookup returns CDR1 MDHEN and CDR2 SYDVKM. V lost 3 bases to trimming and J lost 2 bases, with 11 bases between them. CDR3 sequence reads: CASSLGGLAYNSPLHF. The CDR3 DNA sequence: TGTGCCAGCAGTTTGGGGGGGCTCGCCTATAATTCACCCCTCCACTTT.

The chain recombines TRBV5-6 with TRBJ1-2; 7 nucleotides line up with TRBD1. J gave up 2 bases and V 3 bases, and 7 bases lay outside the gene matches. The CDR3 is made up of 15 amino acids. Germline CDR1 reads SGHDT; CDR2 reads YYEEEE. In nucleotides, the CDR3 is TGTGCCAGCAGCTACGACAGGGCTCTAAACTATGGCTACACCTTC. Translation gives CASSYDRALNYGYTF.

CDR3 residues: CAWSEERRNNEQFF. As DNA, the CDR3 is TGTGCCTGGAGTGAGGAGCGGAGAAACAATGAGCAGTTCTTC. V usage is TRBV30 and J usage is TRBJ2-1; a weak D match, TRBD2 (5 bases). The CDR3 runs to 14 residues. Trimming removed 1 base at V and 5 bases at J, with 12 bases between. Per the germline V gene, CDR1 is GTSNPN and CDR2 is SVGIG (reference sequence).

This clone was picked up one time. The V and J genes are TRBV7-9 and TRBJ1-6; weak D call: TRBD1 (5 bases). The germline V gene encodes CDR1 SEHNR and CDR2 FQNEAQ (reference sequence). The CDR3 loop spans 16 amino acids. The germline V and J ends were trimmed by 3 bases and 1 base, with 10 bases remaining between them. The CDR3 loop reads CASSFGGGSYNSPLHF. CDR3 DNA: TGTGCCAGCAGCTTTGGGGGAGGATCCTATAATTCACCCCTCCACTTT.

The rearrangement joins TRBV4-2 to TRBJ1-1; D ambiguous. The length of the CDR3 is 13 residues. The V end lost 1 base, the J end lost 5 bases, and 8 bases lay between the germline ends. Germline loops: CDR1 LGHNA, CDR2 YNFKEQ. The CDR3 nucleotides read TGTGCCAGCAGCCAAGTTCCCGGGACTGAAGCTTTCTTT. Translation gives CASSQVPGTEAFF.

The J gene is TRBJ2-5, the V gene TRBV9; 12 bases agree with TRBD2. In germline, CDR1 is SGDLS, CDR2 YYNGEE. This CDR3 region has 17 residues. V lost 0 bases to trimming and J lost 5 bases; unmatched junction nucleotides: 8. The CDR3 region is CASSVGLAGVSEETQYF. As DNA, the CDR3 is TGTGCCAGCAGCGTAGGACTAGCGGGAGTATCGGAGGAGACCCAGTACTTC.

CDR3 in DNA: TGTGCTAGTGGTTTGGTACTTACCGGGGGCTCCTACAATGAGCAGTTCTTC. Translated, it gives CASGLVLTGGSYNEQFF. The chain joins TRBV12-5 to TRBJ2-1; possible D gene TRBD2, 6 bases. CDR1 is LGHNT, CDR2 FRNRAP, per germline. Trimming stripped 0 bases from V and 0 bases from J, with 12 bases between. This CDR3 comprises 17 residues.

The chain is built from TRBV27 and TRBJ2-7, with 7 bases fitting TRBD1. The CDR3 consists of 13 residues. Germline V gives CDR1 MNHEY, CDR2 SMNVEV (reference sequence). Trimming at V came to 6 bases and at J to 4 bases, leaving 6 bases not matched to a gene. The CDR3 spells CASRKRTGYEQYF. As DNA, the CDR3 is TGTGCCAGCAGGAAACGGACAGGTTACGAGCAGTACTTC.

The chain combines TRBV5-4 with TRBJ1-2; the D gene is possibly TRBD1 (5 bases). Germline V gene sequence: CDR1 SGHNT, CDR2 YYREEE (reference sequence). Trimming pared 2 bases from V and 0 bases from J, leaving 8 bases between. The CDR3 is 14 amino acids. The CDR3 nucleotides read TGTGCCAGCAGCTTTAGACAGACTAACTATGGCTACACCTTC. It is translated as CASSFRQTNYGYTF.

The rearrangement joins TRBV5-6 to TRBJ1-6, with D unclear. V lost 4 bases and J 7 bases, leaving 12 bases between the germline ends. The length of the CDR3 is 14 residues. Germline V gene sequence: CDR1 SGHDT, CDR2 YYEEEE. The DNA of the CDR3 is TGTGCCAGCAGCGCGGGTAGGTTCAATTCACCCCTCCACTTT. Its protein product is CASSAGRFNSPLHF.

This chain links TRBV7-6 with TRBJ2-2; maybe TRBD1 (6 bases). CDR1 and CDR2 from the germline V gene are SGHVS and FNYEAQ. The CDR3 loop spans 14 amino acids. The V end lost 8 bases, the J end lost 6 bases, and 16 bases lay between the germline ends. The CDR3 coding sequence is TGTGCCAGCTCAAAATCGTCAGGGGCCGGGGAGCTGTTTTTT. Translation gives CASSKSSGAGELFF. The full variable domain, completed using reference TRBV7-6 and TRBJ2-2, is GAGVSQSPRYKVTKRGQDVALRCDPISGHVSLYWYRQALGQGPEFLTYFNYEAQQDKSGLPNDRFSAERPEGSISTLTIQRTEQRDSAMYRCASSKSSGAGELFFGEGSRLTVL.